The table lists the clone carrying this T cell receptor (beta chain) with a few counts. Its matching antigen is unknown. The read halts 3 residues ahead of the CDR3 end, with the missing end drawn from the germline J gene. This sample is drawn from a study of T cell clonality in common variable immunodeficiency. TCRdb's copy holds only in-frame clones and misses some; the assay was immunoSEQ multiplex PCR. Observed in the sample are fewer than 12,000 clones, none of them singletons. Study-wide findings and caveats: In common variable immunodeficiency, TCR beta chains reportedly carried fewer deletions and N-nucleotide insertions. CVID patient heterogeneity limited repertoire-clinical complication correlations.

Germline-derived CDR1 and CDR2 are SEHNR and FQNEAQ (reference sequence). V shed 11 bases and J shed 6 bases, with 18 bases lying between them. There are 13 residues in the CDR3. The clonotype was recovered from a human donor with common variable immunodeficiency. The chain has TRBV7-9 and TRBJ2-3; D remains ambiguous. Input material: peripheral blood mononuclear cells. The covered CDR3 bases are TGTGCCTCCAGAGGTCCTAGTGTGGATACG. Its protein is CASRGPSVDT. The full CDR3 reads CASRGPSVDTQYF.